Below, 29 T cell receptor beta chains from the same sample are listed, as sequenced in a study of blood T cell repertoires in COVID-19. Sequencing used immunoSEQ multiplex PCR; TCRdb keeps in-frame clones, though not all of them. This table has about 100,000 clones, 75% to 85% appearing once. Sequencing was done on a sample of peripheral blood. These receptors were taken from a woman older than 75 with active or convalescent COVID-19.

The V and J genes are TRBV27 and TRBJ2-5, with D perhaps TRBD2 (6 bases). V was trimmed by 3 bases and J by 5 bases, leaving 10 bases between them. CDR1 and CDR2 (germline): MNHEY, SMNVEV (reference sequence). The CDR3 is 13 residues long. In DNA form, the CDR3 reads TGTGCCAGCAGTTTTCAGGGACTGGAGACCCAGTACTTC. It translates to CASSFQGLETQYF.

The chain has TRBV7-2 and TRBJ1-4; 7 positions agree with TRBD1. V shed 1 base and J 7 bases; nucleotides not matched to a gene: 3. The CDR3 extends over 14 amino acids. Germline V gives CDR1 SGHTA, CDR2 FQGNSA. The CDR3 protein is CASSLDRGLEKLFF. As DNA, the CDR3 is TGTGCCAGCAGCTTAGACAGGGGCCTTGAAAAACTGTTTTTT.

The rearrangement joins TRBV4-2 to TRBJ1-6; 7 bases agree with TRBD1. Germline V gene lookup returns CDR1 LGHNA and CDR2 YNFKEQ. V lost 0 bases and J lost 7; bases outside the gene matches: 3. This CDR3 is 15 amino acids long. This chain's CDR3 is CASSQEGRGNSPLHF. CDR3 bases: TGTGCCAGCAGCCAAGAGGGCAGGGGGAATTCACCCCTCCACTTT.

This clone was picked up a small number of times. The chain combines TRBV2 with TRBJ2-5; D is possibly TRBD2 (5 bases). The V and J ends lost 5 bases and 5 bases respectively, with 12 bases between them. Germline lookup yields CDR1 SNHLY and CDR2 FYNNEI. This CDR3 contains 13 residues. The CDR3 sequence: CASSYSWEETQYF. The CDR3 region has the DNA TGTGCCAGCAGTTATAGTTGGGAGGAGACCCAGTACTTC.

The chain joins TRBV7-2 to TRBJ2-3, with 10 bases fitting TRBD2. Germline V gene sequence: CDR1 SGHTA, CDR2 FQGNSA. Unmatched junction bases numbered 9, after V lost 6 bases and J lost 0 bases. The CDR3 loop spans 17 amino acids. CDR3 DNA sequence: TGTGCCAGCAGTCTAGCGGGAGTACCCTCTAGCACAGATACGCAGTATTTT. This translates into CASSLAGVPSSTDTQYF.

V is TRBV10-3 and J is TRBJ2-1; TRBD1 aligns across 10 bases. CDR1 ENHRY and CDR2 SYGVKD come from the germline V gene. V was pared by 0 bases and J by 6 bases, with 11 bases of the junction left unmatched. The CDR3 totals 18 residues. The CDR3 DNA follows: TGTGCCATCAGTGAGTCGCAAACCGGGACAGGGGATGGCAATGAGCAGTTCTTC. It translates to CAISESQTGTGDGNEQFF.

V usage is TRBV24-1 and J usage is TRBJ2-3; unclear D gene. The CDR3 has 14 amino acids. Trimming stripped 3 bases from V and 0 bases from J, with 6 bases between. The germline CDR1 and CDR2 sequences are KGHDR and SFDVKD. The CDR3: CATSDRGSTDTQYF. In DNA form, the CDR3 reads TGTGCCACCAGTGATCGTGGCAGCACAGATACGCAGTATTTT.

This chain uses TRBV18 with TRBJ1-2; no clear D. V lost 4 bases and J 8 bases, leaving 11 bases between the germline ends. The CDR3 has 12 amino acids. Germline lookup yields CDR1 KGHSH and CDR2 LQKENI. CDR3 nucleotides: TGTGCCAGCTCACTCGCCCGGAGGGGCTACACCTTC. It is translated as CASSLARRGYTF. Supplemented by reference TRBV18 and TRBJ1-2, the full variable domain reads NAGVMQNPRHLVRRRGQEARLRCSPMKGHSHVYWYRQLPEEGLKFMVYLQKENIIDESGMPKERFSAEFPKEGPSILRIQQVVRGDSAAYFCASSLARRGYTFGSGTRLTVV.

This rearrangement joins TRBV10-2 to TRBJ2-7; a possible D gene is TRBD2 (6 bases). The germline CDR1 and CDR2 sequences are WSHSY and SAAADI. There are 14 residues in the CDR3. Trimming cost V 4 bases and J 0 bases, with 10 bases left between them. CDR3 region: CASSVGGFSYEQYF. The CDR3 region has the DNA TGCGCCAGCAGTGTAGGAGGGTTCTCCTACGAGCAGTACTTC.

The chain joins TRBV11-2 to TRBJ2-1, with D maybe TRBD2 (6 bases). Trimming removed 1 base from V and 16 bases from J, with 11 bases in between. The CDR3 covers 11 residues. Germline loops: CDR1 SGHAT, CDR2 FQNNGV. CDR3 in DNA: TGTGCCAGCAGCTTAGGGGACTCGAGTTTCTTC. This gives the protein CASSLGDSSFF. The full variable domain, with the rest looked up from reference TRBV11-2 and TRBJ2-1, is EAGVAQSPRYKIIEKRQSVAFWCNPISGHATLYWYQQILGQGPKLLIQFQNNGVVDDSQLPKDRFSAERLKGVDSTLKIQPAKLEDSAVYLCASSLGDSSFFGPGTRLTVL.

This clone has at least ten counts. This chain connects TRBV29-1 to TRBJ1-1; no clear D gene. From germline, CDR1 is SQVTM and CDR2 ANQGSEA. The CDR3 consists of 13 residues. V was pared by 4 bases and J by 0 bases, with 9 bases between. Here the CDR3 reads CSVGFGVNTEAFF. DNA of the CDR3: TGCAGCGTTGGGTTCGGGGTGAACACTGAAGCTTTCTTT. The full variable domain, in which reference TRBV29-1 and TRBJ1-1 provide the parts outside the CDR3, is SAVISQKPSRDICQRGTSLTIQCQVDSQVTMMFWYRQQPGQSLTLIATANQGSEATYESGFVIDKFPISRPNLTFSTLTVSNMSPEDSSIYLCSVGFGVNTEAFFGQGTRLTVV.

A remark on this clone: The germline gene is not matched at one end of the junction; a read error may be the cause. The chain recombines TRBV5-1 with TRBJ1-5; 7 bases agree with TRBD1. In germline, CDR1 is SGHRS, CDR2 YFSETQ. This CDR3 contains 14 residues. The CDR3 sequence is CASSPGGQDQPQHF. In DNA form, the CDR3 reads TGTGCCAGCAGCCCAGGGGGGCAGGATCAGCCCCAGCATTTT.

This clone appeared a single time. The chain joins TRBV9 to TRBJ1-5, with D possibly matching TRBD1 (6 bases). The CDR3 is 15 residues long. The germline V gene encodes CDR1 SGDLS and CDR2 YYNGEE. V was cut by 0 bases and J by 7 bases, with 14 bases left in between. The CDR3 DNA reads TGTGCCAGCAGCGTAGGAGGGGGTGGTAGCCAGCCCCAGCATTTT. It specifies CASSVGGGGSQPQHF.

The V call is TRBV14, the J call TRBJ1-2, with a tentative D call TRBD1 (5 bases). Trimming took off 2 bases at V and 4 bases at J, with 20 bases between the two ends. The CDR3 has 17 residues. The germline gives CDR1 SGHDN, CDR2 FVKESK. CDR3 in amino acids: CASSQLTGTQAPYGYTF. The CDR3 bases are TGTGCCAGCAGCCAACTCACCGGGACTCAGGCCCCCTATGGCTACACCTTC.

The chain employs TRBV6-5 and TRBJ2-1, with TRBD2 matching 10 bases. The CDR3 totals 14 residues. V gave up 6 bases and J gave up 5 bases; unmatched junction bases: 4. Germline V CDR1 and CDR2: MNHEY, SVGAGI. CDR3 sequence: CASRGTSEHNEQFF. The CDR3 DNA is TGTGCCAGCAGGGGGACTAGCGAGCACAATGAGCAGTTCTTC.

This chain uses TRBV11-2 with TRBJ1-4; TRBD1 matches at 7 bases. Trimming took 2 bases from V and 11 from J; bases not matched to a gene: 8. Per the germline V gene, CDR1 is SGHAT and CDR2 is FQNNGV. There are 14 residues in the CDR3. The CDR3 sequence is CASSLKGTAPKLFF. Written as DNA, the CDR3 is TGTGCCAGCAGCTTAAAAGGGACAGCGCCTAAACTGTTTTTT. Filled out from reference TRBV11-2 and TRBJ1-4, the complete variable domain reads EAGVAQSPRYKIIEKRQSVAFWCNPISGHATLYWYQQILGQGPKLLIQFQNNGVVDDSQLPKDRFSAERLKGVDSTLKIQPAKLEDSAVYLCASSLKGTAPKLFFGSGTQLSVL.

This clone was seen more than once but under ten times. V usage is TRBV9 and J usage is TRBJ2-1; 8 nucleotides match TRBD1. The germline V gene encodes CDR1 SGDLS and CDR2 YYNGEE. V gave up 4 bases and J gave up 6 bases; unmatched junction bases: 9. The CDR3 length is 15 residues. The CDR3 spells CASSPNADRVNEQFF. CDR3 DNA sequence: TGTGCCAGCAGCCCCAATGCGGACAGGGTCAATGAGCAGTTCTTC.

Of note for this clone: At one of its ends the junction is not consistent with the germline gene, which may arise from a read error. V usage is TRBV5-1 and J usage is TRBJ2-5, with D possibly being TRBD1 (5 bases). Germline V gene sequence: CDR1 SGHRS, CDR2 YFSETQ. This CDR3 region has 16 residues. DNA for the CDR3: TGTGCCAGCAGCTCGTACGTTTCGGACAAGAAAGAGACCCAGTACTTC. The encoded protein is CASSSYVSDKKETQYF.

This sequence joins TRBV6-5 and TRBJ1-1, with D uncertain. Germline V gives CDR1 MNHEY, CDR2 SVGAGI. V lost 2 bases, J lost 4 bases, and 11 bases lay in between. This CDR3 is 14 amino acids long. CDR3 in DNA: TGTGCCAGCAGTTACGACGGTGGCGGCACTGAAGCTTTCTTT. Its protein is CASSYDGGGTEAFF.

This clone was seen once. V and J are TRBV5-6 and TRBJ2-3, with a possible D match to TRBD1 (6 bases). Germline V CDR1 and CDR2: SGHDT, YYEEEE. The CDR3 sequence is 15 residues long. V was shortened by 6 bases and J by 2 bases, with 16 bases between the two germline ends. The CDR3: CASTDRMVVTDTQYF. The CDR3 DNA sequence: TGTGCCAGCACAGACAGGATGGTGGTCACAGATACGCAGTATTTT.

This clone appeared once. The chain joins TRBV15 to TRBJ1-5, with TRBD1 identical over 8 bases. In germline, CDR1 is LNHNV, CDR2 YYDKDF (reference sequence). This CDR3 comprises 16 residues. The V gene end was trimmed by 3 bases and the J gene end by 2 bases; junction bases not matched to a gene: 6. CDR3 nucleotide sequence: TGTGCCACCAGCAGGCTCTTACAGGGGGGCAATCAGCCCCAGCATTTT. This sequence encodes CATSRLLQGGNQPQHF. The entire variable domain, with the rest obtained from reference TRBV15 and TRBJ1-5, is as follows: DAMVIQNPRYQVTQFGKPVTLSCSQTLNHNVMYWYQQKSSQAPKLLFHYYDKDFNNEADTPDNFQSRRPNTSFCFLDIRSPGLGDTAMYLCATSRLLQGGNQPQHFGDGTRLSIL.

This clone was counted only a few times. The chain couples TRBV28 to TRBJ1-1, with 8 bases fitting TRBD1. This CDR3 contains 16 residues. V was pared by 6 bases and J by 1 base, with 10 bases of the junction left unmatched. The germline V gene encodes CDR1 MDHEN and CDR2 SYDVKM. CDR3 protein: CASRGTGSPPNTEAFF. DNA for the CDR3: TGTGCCAGCAGGGGGACAGGTTCCCCCCCGAACACTGAAGCTTTCTTT.

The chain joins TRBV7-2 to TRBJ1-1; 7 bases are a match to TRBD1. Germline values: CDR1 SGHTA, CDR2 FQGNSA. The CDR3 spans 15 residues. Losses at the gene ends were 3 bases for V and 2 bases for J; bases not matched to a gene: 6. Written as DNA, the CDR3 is TGTGCCAGCAGCTTTGGACAGGTGCGTAACACTGAAGCTTTCTTT. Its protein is CASSFGQVRNTEAFF.

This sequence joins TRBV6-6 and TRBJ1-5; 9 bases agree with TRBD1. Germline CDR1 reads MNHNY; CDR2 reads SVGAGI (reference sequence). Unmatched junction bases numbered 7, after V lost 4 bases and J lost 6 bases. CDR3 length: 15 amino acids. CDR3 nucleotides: TGTGCCAGCAGTTCCGGGACAGGGTACGTTCAGCCCCAGCATTTT. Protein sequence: CASSSGTGYVQPQHF.

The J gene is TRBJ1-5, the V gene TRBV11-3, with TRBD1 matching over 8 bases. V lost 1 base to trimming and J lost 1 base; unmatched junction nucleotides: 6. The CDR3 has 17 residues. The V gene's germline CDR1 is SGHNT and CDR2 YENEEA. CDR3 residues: CASSLVPDRESNQPQHF. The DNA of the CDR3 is TGTGCCAGCAGCTTAGTCCCGGACAGGGAAAGCAATCAGCCCCAGCATTTT. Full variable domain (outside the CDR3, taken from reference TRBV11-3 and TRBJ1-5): EAGVVQSPRYKIIEKKQPVAFWCNPISGHNTLYWYLQNLGQGPELLIRYENEEAVDDSQLPKDRFSAERLKGVDSTLKIQPAELGDSAVYLCASSLVPDRESNQPQHFGDGTRLSIL.

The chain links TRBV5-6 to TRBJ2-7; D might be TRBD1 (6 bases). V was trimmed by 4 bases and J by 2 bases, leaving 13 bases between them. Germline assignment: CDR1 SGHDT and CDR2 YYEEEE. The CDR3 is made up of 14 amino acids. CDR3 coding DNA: TGTGCCAGCAGCGGAGGACAGAGGACCTACGAGCAGTACTTC. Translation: CASSGGQRTYEQYF. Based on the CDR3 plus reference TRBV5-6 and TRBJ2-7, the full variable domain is DAGVTQSPTHLIKTRGQQVTLRCSPKSGHDTVSWYQQALGQGPQFIFQYYEEEERQRGNFPDRFSGHQFPNYSSELNVNALLLGDSALYLCASSGGQRTYEQYFGPGTRLTVT.

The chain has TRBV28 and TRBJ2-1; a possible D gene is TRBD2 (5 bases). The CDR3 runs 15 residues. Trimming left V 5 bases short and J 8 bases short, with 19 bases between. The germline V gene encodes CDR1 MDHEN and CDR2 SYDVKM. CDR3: CASSRQPNPRDEQFF. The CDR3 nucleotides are TGTGCCAGCAGTCGTCAACCGAACCCGAGGGATGAGCAGTTCTTC.

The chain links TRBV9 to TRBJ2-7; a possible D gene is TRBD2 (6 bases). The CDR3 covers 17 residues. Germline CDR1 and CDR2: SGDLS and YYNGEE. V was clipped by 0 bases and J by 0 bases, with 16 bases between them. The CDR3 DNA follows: TGTGCCAGCAGCGTAGGAGGAGGTAGCGGATTCTCCTACGAGCAGTACTTC. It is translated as CASSVGGGSGFSYEQYF. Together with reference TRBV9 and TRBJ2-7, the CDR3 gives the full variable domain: DSGVTQTPKHLITATGQRVTLRCSPRSGDLSVYWYQQSLDQGLQFLIQYYNGEERAKGNILERFSAQQFPDLHSELNLSSLELGDSALYFCASSVGGGSGFSYEQYFGPGTRLTVT.

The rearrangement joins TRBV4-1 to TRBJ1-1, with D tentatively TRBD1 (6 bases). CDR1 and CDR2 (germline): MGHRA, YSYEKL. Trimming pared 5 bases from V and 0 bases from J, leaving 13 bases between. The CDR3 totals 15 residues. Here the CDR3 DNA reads TGCGCCAGCAGCGCCCAACAGGGTGTGAACACTGAAGCTTTCTTT. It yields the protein CASSAQQGVNTEAFF.